What follows are 20 T cell receptor beta chains derived from one specimen sequenced in a study of shared clonotypes between healthy human individuals. Libraries were prepared by immunoSEQ multiplex PCR; TCRdb keeps only in-frame clonotypes and omits some of them. Altogether hundreds of thousands of clones are present, over 65% being singletons, with the ten largest covering about 1.8%. The specimen sequenced was memory CD4+ T cells sorted from blood. Subset in this sample: CD45RA-negative fraction. The receptors were sampled from a woman under 40 in good health.

V is TRBV2 and J is TRBJ1-1, with a weak D call TRBD1 (6 bases). Germline V gives CDR1 SNHLY, CDR2 FYNNEI. The CDR3 has 16 amino acids. V lost 2 bases to trimming and J lost 1 base, with 14 bases between them. The CDR3 sequence is CASSELWGRANTEAFF. The CDR3 DNA reads TGTGCCAGCAGTGAATTATGGGGGCGGGCGAACACTGAAGCTTTCTTT.

The chain is built from TRBV7-2 and TRBJ2-2; a weak D match, TRBD2 (5 bases). Trimming shortened V by 4 bases and J by 5 bases, and 8 bases separated the two germline ends. Germline V lookup: CDR1 SGHTA, CDR2 FQGNSA. The CDR3 runs 13 residues. The CDR3 spells CASSWTVTGELFF. The CDR3 nucleotides read TGTGCCAGCAGCTGGACTGTAACCGGGGAGCTGTTTTTT.

V and J are TRBV5-1 and TRBJ1-1; D remains unclear. Germline V gene data show CDR1 as SGHRS and CDR2 as YFSETQ. The V gene lost 2 bases and the J gene lost 1 base, with 6 bases spanning the gap. The CDR3 sequence is 13 residues long. As DNA, the CDR3 is TGCGCCAGCAGCTTCGGAGAGAACACTGAAGCTTTCTTT. Translation gives CASSFGENTEAFF.

The rearrangement joins TRBV10-2 to TRBJ1-4, with no clear D. V was shortened by 6 bases and J by 2 bases, with 7 bases between the two germline ends. The germline V gene has CDR1 WSHSY and CDR2 SAAADI. This CDR3 is built from 13 residues. CDR3 DNA: TGCGCCAGCAGGGACGCGACTAATGAAAAACTGTTTTTT. Translated: CASRDATNEKLFF.

The CDR3: CASSYVGGIKYF. The DNA of the CDR3 is TGTGCCAGCAGTTACGTAGGAGGGATTAAGTATTTT. The rearrangement uses TRBV6-5 and TRBJ2-3; TRBD2 might be the D (6 bases). Germline CDR1 reads MNHEY; CDR2 reads SVGAGI. Trimming removed 2 bases at V and 13 bases at J, with 13 bases between. This CDR3 has 12 amino acids.

The V call is TRBV5-1, the J call TRBJ1-5, with D possibly being TRBD1 (5 bases). Germline values: CDR1 SGHRS, CDR2 YFSETQ. V lost 4 bases to trimming and J lost 2 bases, with 13 bases between them. The CDR3 is made up of 15 amino acids. The chain's CDR3 is CASSISSGGNQPQHF. The CDR3 nucleotides read TGCGCCAGCAGCATAAGCTCGGGGGGCAATCAGCCCCAGCATTTT.

The CDR3 DNA reads TGTGCCAGCAGCCCCAGGACAGGGTCGGTAACTGAAGCTTTCTTT. Protein product: CASSPRTGSVTEAFF. The rearrangement joins TRBV5-5 to TRBJ1-1, with 8 bases that match TRBD1. The V gene's germline CDR1 is SGHKS and CDR2 YYEKEE (reference sequence). V lost 4 bases and J lost 5; bases outside the gene matches: 10. The CDR3 loop spans 15 amino acids.

The rearrangement links TRBV5-1 to TRBJ2-7, with TRBD1 identical over 8 bases. In germline, CDR1 is SGHRS, CDR2 YFSETQ. The CDR3 runs 15 residues. Unmatched junction bases numbered 8, after V lost 5 bases and J lost 1 base. CDR3 region: CASRRQGTPSYEQYF. CDR3 nucleotides: TGCGCCAGCAGGAGACAGGGGACCCCTTCCTACGAGCAGTACTTC.

This clone has a handful of counts. The rearrangement joins TRBV5-1 to TRBJ1-5, with D maybe TRBD1 (5 bases). Per germline, CDR1 SGHRS and CDR2 YFSETQ. The CDR3 is 15 residues long. With 8 bases removed from V and 0 bases from J, the gap between germline ends came to 15 bases. The CDR3 region has the DNA TGCGCCAGACCGGACACGCTTTATAGCAATCAGCCCCAGCATTTT. This translates into CARPDTLYSNQPQHF. Combining the CDR3 with reference TRBV5-1 and TRBJ1-5 gives the whole variable domain KAGVTQTPRYLIKTRGQQVTLSCSPISGHRSVSWYQQTPGQGLQFLFEYFSETQRNKGNFPGRFSGRQFSNSRSEMNVSTLELGDSALYLCARPDTLYSNQPQHFGDGTRLSIL.

As for this clone: In the same sample, other DNA sequences code for this CDR3. The chain is built from TRBV5-1 and TRBJ2-1; possible D gene TRBD1, 5 bases. CDR1 SGHRS and CDR2 YFSETQ come from the germline V gene. This CDR3 is built from 15 residues. The V end lost 0 bases, the J end lost 2 bases, and 9 bases lay between the germline ends. The CDR3 DNA is TGCGCCAGCAGCTTGGATTCAGGGACCTACAATGAGCAGTTCTTC. Amino acid sequence: CASSLDSGTYNEQFF.

V usage is TRBV5-1 and J usage is TRBJ1-1; D is perhaps TRBD1 (6 bases). The CDR3 length is 15 residues. The germline V gene has CDR1 SGHRS and CDR2 YFSETQ. V was cut by 7 bases and J by 0 bases, with 16 bases left in between. CDR3 sequence reads: CASEPGHEMNTEAFF. In DNA, the CDR3 is TGCGCCAGCGAACCGGGACATGAGATGAACACTGAAGCTTTCTTT.

The chain carries TRBV28 and TRBJ1-4; perhaps TRBD1 as D (5 bases). This CDR3 comprises 12 residues. Germline CDR1 and CDR2: MDHEN and SYDVKM. Trimming pared 8 bases from V and 6 bases from J, leaving 10 bases between. In DNA, the CDR3 is TGTGCCAGCCAAGGGACGGATGAAAAACTGTTTTTT. Amino acids: CASQGTDEKLFF. Based on the CDR3 plus reference TRBV28 and TRBJ1-4, the full variable domain is DVKVTQSSRYLVKRTGEKVFLECVQDMDHENMFWYRQDPGLGLRLIYFSYDVKMKEKGDIPEGYSVSREKKERFSLILESASTNQTSMYLCASQGTDEKLFFGSGTQLSVL.

V is TRBV11-1 and J is TRBJ2-3; D possibly uses TRBD1 or TRBD2 (5 bases each). From germline, CDR1 is SGHAT and CDR2 FQDESV (reference sequence). The CDR3 extends over 14 amino acids. V lost 2 bases, J lost 2 bases, and 8 bases lay in between. DNA for the CDR3: TGTGCCAGCAGCTTACGAGGGACCACAGATACGCAGTATTTT. It codes for CASSLRGTTDTQYF.

With regard to this clone: Other DNA variants within this sample encode the same CDR3. V and J are TRBV28 and TRBJ2-2; no firm D call. Between the trimmed V and J ends, which lost 6 bases and 8 bases, there was a span of 7 bases. The CDR3 covers 11 residues. CDR1 MDHEN and CDR2 SYDVKM come from the germline V gene. CDR3 DNA sequence: TGTGCCAGCAGGCTGAGGGGGGAGCTGTTTTTT. Amino acid sequence: CASRLRGELFF.

The gene calls are TRBV5-1 and TRBJ2-5; 7 bases are shared with TRBD2. The junction had 9 bases not matched to a gene; V was cut back by 0 bases and J by 1 base. The CDR3 extends over 17 amino acids. CDR1 is SGHRS, CDR2 YFSETQ, per germline. DNA of the CDR3: TGCGCCAGCAGCTTGGCTGTGGGGGGACTAATCCAAGAGACCCAGTACTTC. This encodes CASSLAVGGLIQETQYF.

The rearrangement links TRBV7-9 to TRBJ2-7; 8 bases agree with TRBD2. V dropped 7 bases and J dropped 7; count of bases not matched to a gene: 9. The CDR3 consists of 13 residues. CDR1 and CDR2 (germline): SEHNR, FQNEAQ (reference sequence). CDR3 coding DNA: TGTGCCAGCACCCTTAGCGGGATTGGAGAGCAGTACTTC. This gives the protein CASTLSGIGEQYF.

This sequence joins TRBV6-5 and TRBJ2-7; 8 bases line up with TRBD1. CDR3 length: 15 residues. Germline loops: CDR1 MNHEY, CDR2 SVGAGI. The junction had 7 bases not matched to a gene; V was cut back by 5 bases and J by 1 base. The CDR3 nucleotides are TGTGCCAGCAGTCCCGTTAGGACAGGGTCCTACGAGCAGTACTTC. It specifies CASSPVRTGSYEQYF.

The chain joins TRBV28 to TRBJ2-2; 8 bases are a match to TRBD2. The CDR3 covers 15 residues. The germline CDR1 and CDR2 sequences are MDHEN and SYDVKM. Unmatched junction bases numbered 5, after V lost 3 bases and J lost 5 bases. CDR3 region: CASSFSGSGTGELFF. The CDR3 region has the DNA TGTGCCAGCAGTTTCAGCGGGAGCGGAACCGGGGAGCTGTTTTTT.

The chain combines TRBV4-1 with TRBJ2-4; D gene uncertain. The CDR3 spans 15 residues. V was clipped by 0 bases and J by 0 bases, with 6 bases between them. Germline values: CDR1 MGHRA, CDR2 YSYEKL. CDR3 amino acids: CASSQDPLAKNIQYF. The CDR3 DNA reads TGCGCCAGCAGCCAAGATCCGCTAGCCAAAAACATTCAGTACTTC.

The chain couples TRBV11-2 to TRBJ2-7; weak D call: TRBD2 (6 bases). The CDR3 consists of 15 residues. Trimming removed 6 bases from V and 0 bases from J, with 15 bases in between. Germline V CDR1 and CDR2: SGHAT, FQNNGV. In DNA, the CDR3 is TGTGCCAGCAGGCGTCCGGGACTCGACTCCTACGAGCAGTACTTC. Translating gives CASRRPGLDSYEQYF.